These 30 T cell receptor beta chains share one sample of origin, sequenced in a study of immune evolution from preneoplasia to lung adenocarcinoma. TCRdb's copy holds only in-frame clones and misses some; the assay was immunoSEQ multiplex PCR. Here the sample spans around 13,000 clones, 80% being singletons. Sequenced material: FFPE minimally invasive lung adenocarcinoma tissue. Receptors originate from a person aged 65 to 79 with lung adenocarcinoma.

This clone has a handful of counts. CDR3 region: CASDREGDYGYTF. The CDR3 region has the DNA TGTGCCAGCGACAGGGAAGGGGACTATGGCTACACCTTC. The chain has TRBV19 and TRBJ1-2; TRBD1 matches 7 bases. V was pared by 9 bases and J by 3 bases, with 7 bases of the junction left unmatched. The V gene's germline CDR1 is LNHDA and CDR2 SQIVND (reference sequence). The CDR3 spans 13 residues.

The J gene is TRBJ1-2, the V gene TRBV18; a possible D gene is TRBD1 (5 bases). V lost 0 bases and J 3 bases, leaving 11 bases between the germline ends. This CDR3 spans 15 amino acids. Germline assignment: CDR1 KGHSH and CDR2 LQKENI. The CDR3 DNA is TGTGCCAGCTCACCACCATTGGGACGGGACTATGGCTACACCTTC. Its translation is CASSPPLGRDYGYTF.

The chain links TRBV5-4 to TRBJ2-5; D is possibly TRBD1 or TRBD2 (6 bases each). Germline CDR1 reads SGHNT; CDR2 reads YYREEE (reference sequence). Between the trimmed V and J ends, which lost 0 bases and 1 base, there was a span of 10 bases. The CDR3 is 15 residues long. The CDR3 loop reads CASSLERGVQETQYF. DNA for the CDR3: TGTGCCAGCAGCTTGGAGAGGGGGGTCCAAGAGACCCAGTACTTC.

The V call is TRBV6-6, the J call TRBJ2-5; the D gene is possibly TRBD2 (5 bases). The V and J ends lost 2 bases and 5 bases respectively, with 9 bases between them. Germline lookup yields CDR1 MNHNY and CDR2 SVGAGI (reference sequence). There are 13 residues in the CDR3. The CDR3 sequence is CASSYALGETQYF. CDR3 coding DNA: TGTGCCAGCAGTTACGCACTAGGGGAGACCCAGTACTTC.

The chain is built from TRBV7-9 and TRBJ2-3, with 8 bases fitting TRBD1. Germline assignment: CDR1 SEHNR and CDR2 FQNEAQ (reference sequence). V trimming: 5 bases; J trimming: 2 bases; junction bases outside the gene matches: 9. This CDR3 is 16 amino acids long. CDR3 nucleotide sequence: TGTGCCAGCAGCCCCCGGGACAGGACCTCCACAGATACGCAGTATTTT. Its translation: CASSPRDRTSTDTQYF.

This rearrangement joins TRBV2 to TRBJ2-1; D unclear. CDR3 size: 15 residues. The germline gives CDR1 SNHLY, CDR2 FYNNEI. V lost 5 bases and J 1 base, leaving 12 bases between the germline ends. The CDR3 region is CASSLRYDSYNEQFF. The CDR3 region has the DNA TGTGCCAGCAGTCTACGATACGATTCCTACAATGAGCAGTTCTTC.

Details on this clone: Other DNA sequences in this specimen translate into the identical CDR3. The V and J genes are TRBV6-6 and TRBJ1-2; D remains unclear. CDR1 MNHNY and CDR2 SVGAGI come from the germline V gene (reference sequence). CDR3 length equals 10 residues. Trimming took 7 bases from V and 5 from J, leaving 5 bases between them. The CDR3 reads CASTPYGYTF. CDR3 coding DNA: TGTGCCAGCACCCCTTATGGCTACACCTTC.

V gene TRBV7-3 combines with J gene TRBJ1-1, with no clear D. Trimming pared 5 bases from V and 6 bases from J, leaving 7 bases between. Germline CDR1 reads SGHTA; CDR2 reads FQGTGA. This CDR3 is built from 11 residues. In DNA form, the CDR3 reads TGTGCCAGCAGCCCGGGCCCTGAAGCTTTCTTT. Protein: CASSPGPEAFF.

The chain uses TRBV5-4 and TRBJ1-5; TRBD1 might be the D (5 bases). The CDR3 has 14 residues. CDR1 and CDR2 (germline): SGHNT, YYREEE (reference sequence). Trimming cost V 0 bases and J 5 bases, with 9 bases left between them. The CDR3 is CASSLGGGDQPQHF. CDR3 nucleotides: TGTGCCAGCAGCTTGGGGGGCGGCGATCAGCCCCAGCATTTT.

The chain is built from TRBV6-1 and TRBJ1-6; 7 nucleotides align to TRBD1. Trimming took 1 base from V and 7 from J; bases not matched to a gene: 4. Germline V gene sequence: CDR1 MNHNS, CDR2 SASEGT. The CDR3 loop spans 15 amino acids. The CDR3: CASSEVRGQNSPLHF. Here the CDR3 DNA reads TGTGCCAGCAGTGAAGTTAGGGGACAGAATTCACCCCTCCACTTT.

The CDR3 region has the DNA TGTGCCAGCATATCAGGGACGAGCTCCTACGAGCAGTACTTC. This translates into CASISGTSSYEQYF. The chain couples TRBV28 to TRBJ2-7; D is tentatively TRBD1 or TRBD2 (5 bases each). Trimming shortened V by 7 bases and J by 0 bases, and 13 bases separated the two germline ends. The CDR3 extends over 14 amino acids. The germline V gene encodes CDR1 MDHEN and CDR2 SYDVKM.

This rearrangement joins TRBV6-1 to TRBJ2-3, with D unresolved. CDR3 length equals 13 residues. The germline V and J ends were trimmed by 5 bases and 1 base, with 7 bases remaining between them. Germline V gene data show CDR1 as MNHNS and CDR2 as SASEGT. DNA for the CDR3: TGTGCCAGCAGTCGTGCTGGCACAGATACGCAGTATTTT. It specifies CASSRAGTDTQYF.

V is TRBV12-5 and J is TRBJ1-6; 7 bases fit TRBD1. The length of the CDR3 is 16 residues. V lost 2 bases, J lost 7 bases, and 8 bases stayed unmatched. The germline CDR1 and CDR2 sequences are LGHNT and FRNRAP. The CDR3 region has the DNA TGTGCTAGTGGTTTGTTAACCGGGACAGCAAATTCACCCCTCCACTTT. This codes for CASGLLTGTANSPLHF.

This chain joins TRBV28 and TRBJ1-2, with D perhaps TRBD1 (6 bases). V lost 5 bases, J lost 8 bases, and 18 bases lay in between. Looked up from germline, CDR1 is MDHEN and CDR2 is SYDVKM. CDR3 size: 14 residues. CDR3: CASSIRQAQGGYTF. Here the CDR3 DNA reads TGTGCCAGCAGTATACGACAGGCCCAGGGGGGCTACACCTTC.

This chain uses TRBV19 with TRBJ2-2; TRBD2 might be the D (5 bases). Germline CDR1 LNHDA, CDR2 SQIVND (reference sequence). V dropped 11 bases and J dropped 4 bases, with 17 bases sitting between them. The CDR3 extends over 14 amino acids. This chain's CDR3 is CACTVAIGTGELFF. Here the CDR3 DNA reads TGTGCCTGCACCGTAGCGATTGGCACCGGGGAGCTGTTTTTT.

The J gene is TRBJ2-7, the V gene TRBV11-2; maybe TRBD1 (5 bases). CDR3 length: 14 amino acids. V lost 1 base and J 2 bases, leaving 9 bases between the germline ends. Germline CDR1 and CDR2: SGHAT and FQNNGV. The CDR3 loop reads CASSLGQKAYEQYF. Written as DNA, the CDR3 is TGTGCCAGCAGCTTAGGACAGAAGGCCTACGAGCAGTACTTC.

The chain joins TRBV4-2 to TRBJ1-6; D not resolved. The CDR3 consists of 15 residues. Germline V gives CDR1 LGHNA, CDR2 YNFKEQ. V lost 1 base, J lost 8 bases, and 12 bases lay in between. The CDR3 is CASSQVGLEDSPLHF. The CDR3 region has the DNA TGTGCCAGCAGCCAAGTAGGCTTGGAAGATTCACCCCTCCACTTT.

The V call is TRBV15, the J call TRBJ2-1; D may correspond to TRBD1 or TRBD2 (5 bases each). Germline loops: CDR1 LNHNV, CDR2 YYDKDF (reference sequence). Trimming took 1 base from V and 9 from J, leaving 19 bases between them. The CDR3 has 16 amino acids. The CDR3 DNA follows: TGTGCCACCAGCAGAGGGGACGTGGGTGGTGTGGGTGAGCAGTTCTTC. It translates to CATSRGDVGGVGEQFF.

The V and J genes are TRBV6-1 and TRBJ1-1, with 8 bases identical to TRBD1. J was trimmed by 1 base and V by 4 bases; bases with no gene match: 2. The CDR3 runs 14 residues. The V gene's germline CDR1 is MNHNS and CDR2 SASEGT. CDR3 loop: CASSGGTGNTEAFF. In nucleotides, the CDR3 is TGTGCCAGCAGTGGGGGGACAGGGAACACTGAAGCTTTCTTT.

V is TRBV2 and J is TRBJ2-5; tentative D call: TRBD2 (7 bases). This CDR3 comprises 15 residues. V lost 10 bases to trimming and J lost 1 base, with 19 bases between them. CDR1 is SNHLY and CDR2 is FYNNEI in the germline V gene. CDR3 nucleotide sequence: TGTGCCACCCAATGGGGAGGGGGGCTCCAAGAGACCCAGTACTTC. Protein: CATQWGGGLQETQYF.

This clone showed up just a few times. This chain joins TRBV11-3 and TRBJ2-7; possibly TRBD1 or TRBD2 for D (5 bases each). V was cut by 3 bases and J by 0 bases, with 12 bases left in between. The CDR3 has 15 amino acids. CDR1 is SGHNT and CDR2 is YENEEA in the germline V gene. DNA for the CDR3: TGTGCCAGCAGCTTCCGGGACGGATCCTCCTACGAGCAGTACTTC. It codes for CASSFRDGSSYEQYF.

The chain links TRBV19 to TRBJ1-5; D is possibly TRBD1 (6 bases). Trimming pared 3 bases from V and 6 bases from J, leaving 15 bases between. From germline, CDR1 is LNHDA and CDR2 SQIVND (reference sequence). The CDR3 contains 15 residues. This CDR3 reads CASSIGWQGIQPQHF. The CDR3 bases are TGTGCCAGTAGTATCGGGTGGCAGGGGATTCAGCCCCAGCATTTT.

The rearrangement links TRBV5-1 to TRBJ1-3; D ambiguous. Germline CDR1 reads SGHRS; CDR2 reads YFSETQ. Trimming took 1 base from V and 2 from J, leaving 13 bases between them. The CDR3 consists of 16 residues. DNA for the CDR3: TGCGCCAGCAGCTTGACCGACACGGGCGCTGGAAACACCATATATTTT. This gives the protein CASSLTDTGAGNTIYF.

The chain carries TRBV11-2 and TRBJ2-1; TRBD2 matches at 13 bases. V gave up 6 bases and J gave up 9 bases; unmatched junction bases: 8. CDR1 SGHAT and CDR2 FQNNGV come from the germline V gene. The CDR3 length is 15 residues. The CDR3 DNA reads TGTGCCAGCAGAGGACTAGCGGGGGCCCAGTCTGAGCAGTTCTTC. This encodes CASRGLAGAQSEQFF. Full variable domain (rest looked up from reference TRBV11-2 and TRBJ2-1): EAGVAQSPRYKIIEKRQSVAFWCNPISGHATLYWYQQILGQGPKLLIQFQNNGVVDDSQLPKDRFSAERLKGVDSTLKIQPAKLEDSAVYLCASRGLAGAQSEQFFGPGTRLTVL.

The rearrangement joins TRBV7-2 to TRBJ1-1; D not resolved. Germline V gene lookup returns CDR1 SGHTA and CDR2 FQGNSA. V lost 5 bases, J lost 1 base, and 11 bases lay in between. The CDR3 runs to 14 residues. The CDR3 spells CASSPTPGNTEAFF. CDR3 DNA sequence: TGTGCCAGCAGCCCAACCCCAGGGAACACTGAAGCTTTCTTT.

This chain connects TRBV19 to TRBJ1-6; D gene unclear. Germline V CDR1 and CDR2: LNHDA, SQIVND (reference sequence). V was pared by 7 bases and J by 11 bases, with 15 bases between. CDR3 size: 13 residues. CDR3 region: CASMSADLAPLHF. The CDR3 DNA follows: TGTGCCAGTATGAGCGCGGACCTTGCACCCCTCCACTTT.

The CDR3 sequence is CASSQGRQGERKLFF. The DNA for the CDR3 is TGTGCCAGCAGCCAGGGACGACAGGGGGAGAGAAAACTGTTTTTT. This chain connects TRBV4-2 to TRBJ1-4; the match to TRBD1 covers 9 bases. The CDR3 runs to 15 residues. V shed 3 bases, J shed 10 bases, and the junction held 9 bases outside the gene matches. Per germline, CDR1 LGHNA and CDR2 YNFKEQ.

This rearrangement joins TRBV2 to TRBJ1-3; D perhaps matches TRBD1 (5 bases). The germline V gene has CDR1 SNHLY and CDR2 FYNNEI. V lost 8 bases to trimming and J lost 3 bases, with 8 bases between them. This CDR3 has 12 amino acids. CDR3 nucleotide sequence: TGTGCCAGCGGGGACCTTGGAAACACCATATATTTT. This sequence encodes CASGDLGNTIYF.

The V gene is TRBV28, the J gene TRBJ1-5; D is possibly TRBD1 (5 bases). The CDR3 totals 16 residues. With 4 bases removed from V and 4 bases from J, the gap between germline ends came to 17 bases. Germline loops: CDR1 MDHEN, CDR2 SYDVKM. The chain's CDR3 is CASSSAFREGNQPQHF. The CDR3 DNA is TGTGCCAGCAGTTCGGCCTTCCGTGAGGGGAATCAGCCCCAGCATTTT. The variable domain in full, with the rest retrieved from reference TRBV28 and TRBJ1-5, is DVKVTQSSRYLVKRTGEKVFLECVQDMDHENMFWYRQDPGLGLRLIYFSYDVKMKEKGDIPEGYSVSREKKERFSLILESASTNQTSMYLCASSSAFREGNQPQHFGDGTRLSIL.

This clone came up once. The V call is TRBV7-9, the J call TRBJ2-1; D may be TRBD1 (5 bases). The CDR3 extends over 13 amino acids. Trimming took 6 bases from V and 4 from J, leaving 10 bases between them. Looked up from germline, CDR1 is SEHNR and CDR2 is FQNEAQ (reference sequence). This chain's CDR3 is CASRPTVYNEQFF. The CDR3 bases are TGTGCCAGCAGGCCGACAGTTTACAATGAGCAGTTCTTC.